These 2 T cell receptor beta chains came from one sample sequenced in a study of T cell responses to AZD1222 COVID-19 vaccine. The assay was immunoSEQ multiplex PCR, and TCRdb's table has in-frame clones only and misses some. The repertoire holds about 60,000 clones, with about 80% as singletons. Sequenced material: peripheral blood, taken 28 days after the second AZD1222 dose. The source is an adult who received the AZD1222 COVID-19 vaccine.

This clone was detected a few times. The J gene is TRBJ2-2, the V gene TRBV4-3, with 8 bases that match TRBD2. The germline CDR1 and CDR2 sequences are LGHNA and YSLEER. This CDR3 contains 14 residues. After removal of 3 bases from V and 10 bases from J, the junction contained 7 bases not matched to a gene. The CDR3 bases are TGCGCCAGCAGCCAGACCTCCGGGAGGGAGGAGCTGTTTTTT. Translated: CASSQTSGREELFF.

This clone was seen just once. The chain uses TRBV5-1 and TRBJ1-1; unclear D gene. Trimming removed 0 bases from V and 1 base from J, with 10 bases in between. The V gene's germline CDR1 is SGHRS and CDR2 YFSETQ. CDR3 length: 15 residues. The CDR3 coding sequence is TGCGCCAGCAGCTTGGCCATTCACCAGAACACTGAAGCTTTCTTT. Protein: CASSLAIHQNTEAFF. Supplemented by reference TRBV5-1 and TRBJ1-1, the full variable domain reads KAGVTQTPRYLIKTRGQQVTLSCSPISGHRSVSWYQQTPGQGLQFLFEYFSETQRNKGNFPGRFSGRQFSNSRSEMNVSTLELGDSALYLCASSLAIHQNTEAFFGQGTRLTVV.